This TCR beta chain was sequenced in a study of human T cells and chemical hapten exposure. Study at large: The use of 2% DPC on about 2 cm by about 2 cm of upper inner arm skin constituted sensitization. The study's findings and limits: The formation of large CDR3 similarity clusters by expanded TCRs significantly exceeded that of controls.

As concerns this clonotype: Its matching antigen is unknown.

The germline gives CDR1 MNHEY, CDR2 SVGEGT. The CDR3 has 15 residues. Germline trimming cut 4 bases from V and 5 bases from J; bases unmatched to any gene: 9. MiXCR, applied by TCRdb to the RACE reads, yields one record per CDR3 protein. Altogether more than 300,000 distinct CDR3 sequences are present, over 5% being singletons, with the ten largest covering around 8%. The time point is: pre-sensitization, week 0. Regarding treatment: therapeutic diphenylcyclopropenone sensitization with weekly scalp DPC. Source: whole blood, taken in connection with sensitization to the hapten diphenylcyclopropenone (DPC). The rearrangement joins TRBV6-2 or TRBV6-3 to TRBJ2-5, with 8 bases fitting TRBD2. This TCR was sampled from a young woman with alopecia areata. Some clones in this sample may be carry-over from other donors' samples. This CDR3 reads CASSSPSGGVETQYF. The DNA for the CDR3 is TGTGCCAGCAGTTCTCCCAGCGGGGGCGTTGAGACCCAGTACTTC.